This T cell receptor (beta chain) was sequenced for a study of CD8+CD57+ T cells in acquired aplastic anemia. Study details: Sorted CD4+ and CD8+ cells yielded DNA averaging approximately 3 ug.

Germline V lookup: CDR1 SEHNR, CDR2 FQNEAQ (reference sequence). V dropped 3 bases and J dropped 5 bases, with 23 bases sitting between them. The CDR3 totals 17 residues. The template used for profiling TCR beta VDJ and CDR3 was genomic DNA. Each CDR3 protein is one row after TCRdb ran MiXCR on the reads. This table holds 250,000 to 300,000 distinct CDR3 sequences, 55% to 60% found once. This clonotype was counted at least ten times. Sequenced input: sorted CD4+, CD8+, or CD8+CD57+ T cells (not recorded which) from PBMCs. The clonotype was recovered from a human donor with severe aplastic anemia or a healthy control (not recorded which). The gene calls are TRBV7-9 and TRBJ2-7; the D gene is possibly TRBD2 (5 bases). The CDR3 nucleotides are TGTGCCAGCAGCTTGTCTGGAATCTTGTCCGGGAACCACGAGCAGTACTTC. Translation: CASSLSGILSGNHEQYF.